This T cell receptor beta chain was captured by sequencing in a study of blood T cell repertoires in COVID-19. Note on this clone: Other DNA sequences in the same sample also yield this CDR3.

Assay: immunoSEQ multiplex PCR; the TCRdb copy retains only in-frame clones and omits some. The sample holds about 230,000 clones; less than 90% are singletons and the top ten take approximately 2.6%. Per the germline V gene, CDR1 is SQVTM and CDR2 is ANQGSEA. The CDR3 covers 12 residues. J lost 1 base, V lost 6 bases, and 1 base had no gene match. This TCR was sampled from a woman aged 70-85 years with active or convalescent COVID-19. Material for sequencing was peripheral blood. The rearrangement joins TRBV29-1 to TRBJ1-1; 8 bases are shared with TRBD1. DNA for the CDR3: TGCAGCGTGGACAGGGAGAACACTGAAGCTTTCTTT. Translated: CSVDRENTEAFF.